One T cell receptor (beta chain) is described in this entry. The sample is drawn from a study of blood T cell repertoires in COVID-19. At the level of the study: The analysed material was cDNA or gDNA that came from T cells, B-cell-depleted T cells, or PBMCs.

Profiling relied on immunoSEQ multiplex PCR, and the TCRdb table lists in-frame clones only, not all of them. The top ten hold over 5.5% of the sample, which has 65,000 to 95,000 clones, 70% to 80% seen once. The sample taken for sequencing was peripheral blood. The clonotype comes from a middle-aged man with active or convalescent COVID-19.

The CDR3 reads CAISESTTGYEQYF. As DNA, the CDR3 is TGTGCCATCAGTGAGAGCACGACGGGCTACGAGCAGTACTTC. This rearrangement joins TRBV10-3 to TRBJ2-7; D gene uncertain. The V end lost 2 bases, the J end lost 3 bases, and 11 bases lay between the germline ends. Germline values: CDR1 ENHRY, CDR2 SYGVKD. The CDR3 contains 14 residues.